This T cell receptor (beta chain) came from a study of blood T cell repertoires in COVID-19. Study information: Samples of COVID-19 (acute and convalescent) were obtained from the United States, Italy and Spain. Sources were T cells, B-cell-depleted T cells, or PBMCs; the material itself was cDNA or gDNA.

As processed by the authors: The authors estimated nucleated cell counts from reference gene primer amplification. Clones were sequenced by immunoSEQ multiplex PCR, and TCRdb holds only the in-frame ones, with some missing. V, J and clone size reflect that table, while D and trimming were determined from the DNA. The sample holds 100,000 to 150,000 clones, around 89% seen once. The CDR3 covers 12 residues. Trimming took off 3 bases at V and 8 bases at J, with 10 bases between the two ends. The chain couples TRBV12-3 or TRBV12-4 to TRBJ1-2, with D possibly matching TRBD1 (5 bases). Source material: peripheral blood. The clonotype was recovered from a man in his sixties with COVID-19, enrolled during active disease. DNA of the CDR3: TGTGCCAGCAGTTTGAGGACAAGGGGCTACACCTTC. This encodes CASSLRTRGYTF.